This is a list of T cell receptor beta chains from one sample in a study of shared clonotypes between healthy human individuals. Repertoires were generated with immunoSEQ multiplex PCR, while TCRdb's copy carries only in-frame clones and drops some. The sample has approximately 530,000 clones; roughly 95% are singletons. Material for sequencing was naive CD4+ T cells sorted from blood. The receptors here all came from a woman between 25 and 40 years old in good health. Each CDR3 is given with its conserved first and last residue. The order of the fields is CDR3 length, J gene, clone size, V gene, D gene, CDR3 protein, CDR3 DNA. A D gene is named only where the DNA matches it firmly. Size is stated for part of the rows, as once, few or many counts, or as a class when the clone is expanded.

16	TRBJ2-2	.	TRBV6-6	.	CASSSPSTASAGELFF	TGTGCCAGCAGTTCGCCGTCGACCGCGTCCGCAGGGGAGCTGTTTTTT
15	TRBJ1-5	.	TRBV6-6	.	CASTYSGTDGQPQHF	TGTGCCAGCACCTACTCCGGGACCGACGGTCAGCCCCAGCATTTT
14	TRBJ2-7	.	TRBV18	TRBD1	CASSPGTGSYEQYF	TGTGCCAGCTCACCGGGGACAGGGAGCTACGAGCAGTACTTC
18	TRBJ1-5	.	TRBV7-2	.	CASSAPRGRAPSNQPQHF	TGTGCCAGCAGCGCTCCCAGGGGCAGAGCCCCTAGCAATCAGCCCCAGCATTTT
16	TRBJ2-2	.	TRBV2	.	CASSEWKQANTGELFF	TGTGCCAGCAGTGAATGGAAGCAGGCGAACACCGGGGAGCTGTTTTTT
13	TRBJ1-4	.	TRBV29-1	TRBD1	CSATDRGNEKLFF	TGCAGCGCCACGGACAGGGGTAATGAAAAACTGTTTTTT
16	TRBJ2-7	once	TRBV6-6	TRBD2	CASSLIRLAGADEQYF	TGTGCCAGCAGTTTAATCAGACTAGCGGGGGCAGACGAGCAGTACTTC
12	TRBJ2-5	.	TRBV10-3	.	CAISDGQETQYF	TGTGCCATCAGTGACGGCCAAGAGACCCAGTACTTC
17	TRBJ2-2	.	TRBV9	TRBD2	CASSHGLAGTGPGELFF	TGTGCCAGCAGCCATGGACTAGCGGGAACTGGCCCCGGGGAGCTGTTTTTT
14	TRBJ1-1	.	TRBV10-3	TRBD1	CAIRTGTENTEAFF	TGTGCCATCAGGACCGGGACAGAGAACACTGAAGCTTTCTTT
14	TRBJ1-5	.	TRBV28	.	CASTGPRDWQPQHF	TGTGCCAGCACCGGCCCCAGGGACTGGCAGCCCCAGCATTTT
15	TRBJ2-1	.	TRBV4-1	TRBD2	CASSLLGLAGNEQFF	TGCGCCAGCAGCCTTTTGGGACTAGCGGGTAATGAGCAGTTCTTC
15	TRBJ1-1	.	TRBV5-1	.	CASSPRRDPNTEAFF	TGCGCCAGCAGCCCCCGGAGGGACCCGAACACTGAAGCTTTCTTT
17	TRBJ1-4	.	TRBV19	.	CASTKLGGFATNEKLFF	TGTGCCAGTACCAAGCTGGGGGGGTTTGCAACTAATGAAAAACTGTTTTTT
17	TRBJ2-4	.	TRBV6-1	.	CASSVLPTVLAKNIQYF	TGTGCCAGCAGTGTTCTTCCGACAGTTCTAGCCAAAAACATTCAGTACTTC
13	TRBJ1-1	.	TRBV5-1	.	CASSSGRRTEAFF	TGCGCCAGCAGCTCTGGACGTCGGACTGAAGCTTTCTTT
15	TRBJ2-7	once	TRBV27	.	CASSPPGLAHYEQYF	TGTGCCAGCAGCCCGCCGGGCCTAGCGCATTACGAGCAGTACTTC
15	TRBJ1-2	.	TRBV18	.	CASSQTGTRNDGYTF	TGTGCCAGCTCCCAGACTGGGACACGGAACGATGGCTACACCTTC
14	TRBJ2-7	.	TRBV5-4	.	CASSHRDTLYEQYF	TGTGCCAGCAGCCACCGGGACACCCTCTACGAGCAGTACTTC
15	TRBJ2-7	once	TRBV2	.	CASRTPGQARNEQYF	TGTGCCAGCAGGACACCGGGACAAGCTCGGAACGAGCAGTACTTC